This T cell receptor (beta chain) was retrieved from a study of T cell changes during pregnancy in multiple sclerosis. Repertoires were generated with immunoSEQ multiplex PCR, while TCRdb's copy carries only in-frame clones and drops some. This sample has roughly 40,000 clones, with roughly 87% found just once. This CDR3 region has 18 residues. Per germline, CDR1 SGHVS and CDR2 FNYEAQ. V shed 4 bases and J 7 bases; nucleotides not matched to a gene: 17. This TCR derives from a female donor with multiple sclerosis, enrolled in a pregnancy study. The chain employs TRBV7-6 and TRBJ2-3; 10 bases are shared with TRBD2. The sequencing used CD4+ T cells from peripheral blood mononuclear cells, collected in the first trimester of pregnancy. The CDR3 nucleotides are TGTGCCAGCAGCTCCCTCCCCGAGAGCGGGGGGGCCTCAAATACGCAGTATTTT. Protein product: CASSSLPESGGASNTQYF.